Listed below are T cell receptor beta chains from one sample, sequenced in a study of breast tumors, draining lymph nodes, adjacent tissues. TCRdb re-derived calls from the multiplex PCR reads in MiXCR, one entry per CDR3 protein. This table has around 50,000 distinct CDR3 sequences, about 21% appearing once. The material sequenced was breast tumor tissue. All receptors derive from a female donor with breast cancer. Some clones in this sample may be carry-over from other donors' samples. Each CDR3 is given with its conserved first and last residue. A D gene is named only where the DNA matches it firmly. Clone size is given for some rows only: seen once, a few or many times, or a class if the clone is expanded.

TRBV20-1	TRBJ2-7	TRBD1	many	CSARGEGTVKEQYF	TGCAGTGCTAGAGGCGAGGGGACAGTAAAAGAGCAGTACTTC
TRBV14	TRBJ1-6	TRBD1	medium-sized	CASSPLPGQGSSSPLHF	TGTGCCAGCAGCCCCCTGCCGGGACAGGGTAGCAGTTCACCCCTCCACTTT
TRBV6-1	TRBJ2-7	-	many	CASSDIVTPRNF	TGTGCCAGCAGTGATATTGTGACCCCGAGGAACTTC
TRBV3-1	TRBJ2-5	TRBD2	few	CASSYNPGLAGGRQETQYF	TGTGCCAGCAGCTACAACCCGGGACTAGCGGGAGGGCGCCAAGAGACCCAGTACTTC
TRBV5-6	TRBJ2-5	TRBD2	many	CASSLRLAGGRETQYF	TGTGCCAGCAGCCTACGACTAGCGGGGGGGCGTGAGACCCAGTACTTC
TRBV2	TRBJ2-4	-	many	CASSDSPTIAKNIQYF	TGTGCCAGCAGTGACAGCCCCACAATAGCCAAAAACATTCAGTACTTC
TRBV5-6	TRBJ2-7	-	once	CASSLGAGHPYEQYF	TGTGCCAGCAGCTTGGGGGCGGGGCATCCCTACGAGCAGTACTTC
TRBV12-3/TRBV12-4	TRBJ2-7	TRBD1	-	CASRSGTGRSYEQCF	TGTGCCAGCAGGTCCGGGACAGGGAGGAGCTACGAGCAGTGCTTC
TRBV11-2	TRBJ2-7	TRBD1	many	CASSSTGVEQYF	TGTGCCAGCAGCTCAACAGGGGTCGAGCAGTACTTC
TRBV7-3	TRBJ2-7	TRBD1	-	CASSLRGTGPYEQYF	TGTGCCAGCAGCTTACGCGGGACAGGGCCCTACGAGCAGTACTTC
TRBV12-3/TRBV12-4	TRBJ2-3	TRBD2	many	CASRGGADTQYF	TGTGCCAGCAGGGGAGGGGCAGATACGCAGTATTTT